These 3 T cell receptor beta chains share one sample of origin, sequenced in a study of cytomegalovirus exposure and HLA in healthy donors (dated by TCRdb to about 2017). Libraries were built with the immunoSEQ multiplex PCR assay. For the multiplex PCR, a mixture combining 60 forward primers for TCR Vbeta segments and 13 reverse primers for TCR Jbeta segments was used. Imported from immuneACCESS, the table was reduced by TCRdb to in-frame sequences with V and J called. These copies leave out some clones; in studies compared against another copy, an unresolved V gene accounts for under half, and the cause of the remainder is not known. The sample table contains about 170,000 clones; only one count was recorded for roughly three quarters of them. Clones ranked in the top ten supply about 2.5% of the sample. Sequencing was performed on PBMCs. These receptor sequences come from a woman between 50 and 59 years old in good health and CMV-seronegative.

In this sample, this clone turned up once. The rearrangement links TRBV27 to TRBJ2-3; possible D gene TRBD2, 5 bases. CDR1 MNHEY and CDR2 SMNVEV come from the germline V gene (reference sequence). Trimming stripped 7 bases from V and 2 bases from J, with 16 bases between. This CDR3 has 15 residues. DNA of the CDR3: TGTGCCAGCATGGGGAGCTCCTATTCCACAGATACGCAGTATTTT. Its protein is CASMGSSYSTDTQYF.

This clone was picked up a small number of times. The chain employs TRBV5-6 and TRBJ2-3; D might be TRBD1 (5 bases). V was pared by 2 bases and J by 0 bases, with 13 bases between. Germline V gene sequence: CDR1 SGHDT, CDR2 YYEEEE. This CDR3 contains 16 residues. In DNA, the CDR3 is TGTGCCAGCAGCTTCAGGGTCAGCCCTAGCACAGATACGCAGTATTTT. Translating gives CASSFRVSPSTDTQYF.

The CDR3, as DNA: TGCGCCAGCAGCTTACAACCCCAGGGTTCCCAAGAGACCCAGTACTTC. Translated, it gives CASSLQPQGSQETQYF. The chain has TRBV5-1 and TRBJ2-5, with TRBD1 as a possible D gene (5 bases). Trimming cost V 2 bases and J 1 base, with 15 bases left between them. This CDR3 contains 16 residues. The V gene's germline CDR1 is SGHRS and CDR2 YFSETQ. The whole variable domain, filled in from reference TRBV5-1 and TRBJ2-5, reads KAGVTQTPRYLIKTRGQQVTLSCSPISGHRSVSWYQQTPGQGLQFLFEYFSETQRNKGNFPGRFSGRQFSNSRSEMNVSTLELGDSALYLCASSLQPQGSQETQYFGPGTRLLVL.